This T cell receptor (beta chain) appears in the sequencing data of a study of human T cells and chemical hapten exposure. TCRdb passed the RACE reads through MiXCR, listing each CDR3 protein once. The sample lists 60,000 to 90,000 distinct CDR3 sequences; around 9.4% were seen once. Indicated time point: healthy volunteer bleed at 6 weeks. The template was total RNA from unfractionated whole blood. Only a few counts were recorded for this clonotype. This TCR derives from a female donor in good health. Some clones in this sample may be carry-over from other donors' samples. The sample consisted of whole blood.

The CDR3 loop reads CASSLDLRTQYF. In nucleotides, the CDR3 is TGTGCCAGCAGCTTGGACCTCAGGACGCAGTATTTT. The chain recombines TRBV5-8 with TRBJ2-3, with unresolved D. Germline V gives CDR1 SGHTS, CDR2 YDEGEE. V shed 0 bases and J shed 9 bases, with 8 bases lying between them. This CDR3 contains 12 residues.